The rows below give T cell receptor beta chains drawn from one sample of a study of identical twins. TCRdb reprocessed the 5' RACE reads via MiXCR and lists one record per CDR3 protein. The table shows approximately 220,000 distinct CDR3 sequences, with approximately 7.9% occurring only once. Another study also made use of these data, one on yellow fever vaccine responses in identical twins.

Sequences were obtained from CD8+ T cells sorted from blood. The receptor source for this set is a woman between 18 and 30 years old in good health. The conserved cysteine and the conserved F or W are not part of the CDR3 here. Fields, in order: V gene, CDR3 protein.

V gene: TRBV29-1; CDR3 protein: SAAGAGFNEQF
V gene: TRBV6-6; CDR3 protein: ASSSSWQETQY
V gene: TRBV27; CDR3 protein: ASSLLLSAGPSYEQY
V gene: TRBV7-9; CDR3 protein: ASSPPGRVKTEAF
V gene: TRBV6-2/TRBV6-3; CDR3 protein: ASSYTSHTEAF
V gene: TRBV12-3/TRBV12-4; CDR3 protein: ASSLGTVSYEQY
V gene: TRBV6-5; CDR3 protein: ASSKSTGNYGYT
V gene: TRBV7-4; CDR3 protein: ASSLASGETQY
V gene: TRBV7-9; CDR3 protein: ASSPLTSGITYEQY
V gene: TRBV7-2; CDR3 protein: AILTGGNYGYT
V gene: TRBV20-1; CDR3 protein: SADDRIASPEAF
V gene: TRBV29-1; CDR3 protein: SVDETNSYNEQF
V gene: TRBV5-1; CDR3 protein: ASSLAASGRFEQY
V gene: TRBV11-2; CDR3 protein: ASSLGPGGAGTEAF